Below, one T cell receptor (beta chain) is given with its context. Its antigen is undetermined. Using immunoSEQ multiplex PCR, the repertoire was profiled, and TCRdb retains in-frame clones only, with some absent. The data show about 56,000 clones, over 80% seen once. Time point specified: week 23, last vaccination. One vaccine dose held 300 ug of mutant IDH1 20-mer peptide and came with topical imiquimod. Donor diagnoses consisted of new WHO grade 3 or 4 IDH1-mutant, ATRX-lost astrocytomas. CDR3 size: 15 residues. With 4 bases clipped from V and 4 bases from J, the junction kept 4 bases outside the gene matches. The V gene's germline CDR1 is MNHNY and CDR2 SVGAGI (reference sequence). This entry belongs to a study of a mutant IDH1 vaccine in newly diagnosed glioma. Study information: The first vaccination came 4-6 weeks after radiotherapy alone, or with temozolomide cycles. Standard pretreatment was either radiotherapy, temozolomide, or, for most, radiochemotherapy with temozolomide.

The chain carries TRBV6-6 and TRBJ1-5; 10 bases fit TRBD1. The receptor was isolated from a man aged 35 to 55 with glioma. The source material was PBMCs, sampled from a glioma patient whose treatment included an IDH1 peptide vaccine. DNA of the CDR3: TGTGCCAGCAGTTCTCCGGACAGGGGGAATCAGCCCCAGCATTTT. Its translation: CASSSPDRGNQPQHF.